This entry is about one TCR beta chain. These data belong to a study of long-term antiretroviral therapy in people with HIV. CDR1 and CDR2 from the germline V gene are SGHTA and FQGNSA. This CDR3 contains 15 residues. After removal of 2 bases from V and 4 bases from J, the junction contained 6 bases not matched to a gene. Sequencing used immunoSEQ v3.0 at survey level. Repertoires were generated with immunoSEQ multiplex PCR, while TCRdb's copy carries only in-frame clones and drops some. The data hold roughly 28,000 clones, with 90% to 95% observed a single time. This material consisted of unsorted PBMCs, taken approximately 6.3 years after starting antiretroviral therapy. The receptor was isolated from a man between 25 and 39 years old with HIV. J is TRBJ2-5 and V is TRBV7-2; TRBD2 agrees at 8 bases. CDR3 residues: CASSLSGGGRETQYF. The CDR3 DNA follows: TGTGCCAGCAGCTTATCCGGGGGGGGACGAGAGACCCAGTACTTC.